A selection of T cell receptor beta chains follows, all from one sample in a study of a mutant IDH1 vaccine in newly diagnosed glioma. No antigen is known for these receptors. Method: immunoSEQ multiplex PCR; TCRdb's copy keeps in-frame clones and lacks some. This sample yields roughly 110,000 clones, of which 90% are seen a single time; more than 0.55% belongs to the top ten. This sample comprised PBMCs, obtained from a glioma patient whose treatment included an IDH1 peptide vaccine. All receptors come from a woman aged 45 to 65 with glioma. The CDR3 runs from the conserved cysteine through the conserved F or W. D genes are given only for firm matches. Where a row states a size, it is once, few, many or the class of an expanded clone; other rows omit it.

J gene,clone size,D gene,V gene,CDR3 length,CDR3 protein,CDR3 DNA
TRBJ2-7,.,.,TRBV5-8,15,CASTLAGTDGYEQYF,TGTGCCAGCACCCTCGCGGGCACAGACGGTTACGAGCAGTACTTC
TRBJ2-4,.,.,TRBV13,15,CASSSRKLAKNIQYF,TGTGCCAGCAGCTCCAGAAAACTAGCCAAAAACATTCAGTACTTC
TRBJ1-6,.,TRBD1,TRBV6-4,14,CASTYRGDNSPLHF,TGTGCCAGCACCTACAGGGGGGATAATTCACCCCTCCACTTT
TRBJ2-7,.,.,TRBV5-1,14,CASSLVRGWYEQYF,TGCGCCAGCAGCTTGGTGAGGGGGTGGTACGAGCAGTACTTC
TRBJ1-1,once,TRBD1,TRBV27,14,CASSSRTGRPEAFF,TGTGCCAGCAGTTCACGGACAGGGAGGCCTGAAGCTTTCTTT
TRBJ1-6,.,.,TRBV5-4,16,CASSLVVGDYNSPLHF,TGTGCCAGCAGCTTGGTAGTCGGAGACTATAATTCACCCCTCCACTTT
TRBJ2-3,.,TRBD2,TRBV4-1,14,CASSQGSGSDTQYF,TGCGCCAGCAGCCAGGGTAGCGGGAGTGATACGCAGTATTTT
TRBJ2-5,.,TRBD2,TRBV4-2,15,CASSQAGLRQETQYF,TGTGCCAGCAGCCAAGCGGGACTACGACAAGAGACCCAGTACTTC
TRBJ1-4,.,.,TRBV5-1,15,CASSRGTANNEKLFF,TGCGCCAGCAGCCGGGGGACGGCGAATAATGAAAAACTGTTTTTT
TRBJ2-7,.,.,TRBV18,13,CASSPRLGIEQYF,TGTGCCAGCTCACCACGTCTGGGGATCGAGCAGTACTTC
TRBJ2-4,.,.,TRBV30,14,CAWIGTLAKNIQYF,TGTGCCTGGATAGGCACTCTAGCCAAAAACATTCAGTACTTC
TRBJ2-7,.,TRBD1,TRBV19,13,CASSKQGSYEQYF,TGTGCCAGTAGTAAACAGGGGTCCTACGAGCAGTACTTC
TRBJ2-5,.,.,TRBV6-5,13,CASIVREGGTQYF,TGTGCCAGCATAGTTCGGGAAGGGGGGACCCAGTACTTC
TRBJ1-5,.,TRBD1,TRBV27,17,CASSAGTGPRLNQPQHF,TGTGCCAGCAGTGCCGGGACAGGGCCTCGCCTCAATCAGCCCCAGCATTTT
TRBJ2-3,.,TRBD1,TRBV19,15,CASSMWDRATDTQYF,TGTGCCAGTAGTATGTGGGACAGGGCGACAGATACGCAGTATTTT
TRBJ2-7,.,TRBD2,TRBV10-3,14,CAIRGLAGSYEQYF,TGTGCCATCAGAGGACTAGCGGGATCCTACGAGCAGTACTTC
TRBJ2-3,.,TRBD2,TRBV6-4,15,CASSDSRLAGDTQYF,TGTGCCAGCAGTGACTCTAGGCTAGCGGGAGATACGCAGTATTTT
TRBJ1-4,.,.,TRBV18,14,CASSPGTENEKLFF,TGTGCCAGCTCACCCGGCACCGAGAATGAAAAACTGTTTTTT
TRBJ1-4,once,.,TRBV4-1,17,CASSQLPPGLGYEKLFF,TGCGCCAGCAGCCAGCTTCCCCCCGGGCTAGGTTATGAAAAACTGTTTTTT
TRBJ1-6,.,TRBD1,TRBV6-5,14,CASLRQGAGSPLHF,TGTGCCAGCCTGAGACAGGGAGCAGGATCACCCCTCCACTTT
TRBJ2-7,.,.,TRBV28,14,CASSRPRVPREQYF,TGTGCCAGCAGTCGGCCCAGAGTTCCTCGGGAGCAGTACTTC
TRBJ2-7,.,TRBD2,TRBV18,18,CASSLSGTSGASSYEQYF,TGTGCCAGCTCACTCTCCGGGACTAGCGGTGCGAGCTCCTACGAGCAGTACTTC
TRBJ2-2,.,TRBD2,TRBV5-6,16,CASSWEGPLTPGELFF,TGTGCCAGCAGTTGGGAGGGACCTCTAACCCCCGGGGAGCTGTTTTTT